Given below is one TCR beta chain in context. Its antigen is still unknown. No base qualities exist here, and no much larger clone lies one base off it. This sample stems from a study of radiation and T cells in renal cell carcinoma (dated by TCRdb to between 2020 and 2021). Notes on the research overall: The samples were obtained from a clinical trial, where primary renal cell carcinomas were treated with 15 Gy stereotactic body radiation therapy and then removed by nephrectomy 4 weeks afterward. In total, about 50 samples, comprising some 25 tumors and around 27 peripheral blood samples, were subjected to TCR beta sequencing. Across all 55 or so samples, 4,016,671 unique CDR3 nucleotide sequences, encoding about 3,000,000 unique CDR3 amino acid sequences, were identified.

V gives up 5 bases and J gives up 10 bases, and the segment between their germline ends measures 12 bases. CDR1 and CDR2, looked up from the germline V gene, are LGHNA and YNFKEQ. The CDR3 spans 12 residues, from the cysteine through the phenylalanine. Of the read, only the CDR3 DNA is kept; its 36 bases are in frame from base 1. What the authors observed across the whole study: Top tumor clonotypes rose in blood from baseline to 2 weeks post-radiation, then contracted by 4 weeks, suggesting transient expansion of tumor-resident clones. No pretreatment tumor biopsies were available, so the baseline intratumoral presence of clonotypes could not be determined. Effects of radiation dose or scheduling on the TCR repertoire could not be addressed with the single-armed trial design. Dynamics of the blood repertoire were not tracked past 4 weeks after treatment.

In the paper's terms, the time point label means: baseline pretreatment blood. The sample's treatment or condition label is to be understood as: 15 Gy SBRT to primary tumor, nephrectomy 4 weeks later. To track tumor-enriched clonotypes, serial peripheral blood was sampled from radiation-treated patients at baseline and at 2 weeks and 4 weeks after SBRT. Renal cell carcinoma with clear cell pathology was present in all patients. Genomic DNA for TCR sequencing was prepared using the QIAamp DNA Blood Mini Kit (Qiagen). Samples were included in the analyses only if all quality control checks were passed. The immunoSEQ kit was used, according to the manufacturer's recommendations, to generate TCR beta libraries from genomic DNA. For library preparation, a first multiplex PCR was performed with proprietary primers, followed by a second PCR in which unique barcodes were added, and bead cleanups were performed after each round. A positive control reaction and a negative control reaction, both provided in the kit, were run with every batch of samples. The final libraries were assessed on an Agilent 4200 TapeStation D1000 ScreenTape, pooled by volume, and quantified by qPCR. Sequencing ran on an Illumina NextSeq500 with a MidOutput 150-cycle cartridge, using 156 Read1 and 15 Index1 cycles with kit custom primers. The pooled library was loaded at around 1 pM with roughly 19% PhiX control spiked in. On the study's bioinformatics: Vendor-processed data were analyzed in R, and a clonotype was defined as all T cells sharing the same CDR3 nucleotide sequence. For clone abundance analyses, frequencies were normalized to the 10,000 most abundant clones in each sample. Public T cell clones, which averaged fewer than five per sample, were excluded before analysis. An abundance difference of at least 32-fold between compartments was the criterion for calling clonotypes tumor-enriched or baseline blood-enriched. Clonotypes expanded or contracted between blood time points were identified with a beta-binomial differential abundance model. The Baroni-Urbani and Buser coefficient was used to measure tumor-blood repertoire similarity, and groups were compared with two-tailed Wilcoxon tests in R. The source is immuneACCESS, and TCRdb retained only in-frame sequences with V and J called. Part of the clones is not carried over; for the studies checked, unresolved V genes explain less than half of this, and the remainder is unexplained. V and J calls plus clone size are reproduced from that table; the DNA served to infer D and trimming. In all, the sample holds some 150,000 clones, and around 78% of those were seen once. Around 21% of the sample lies in the top ten.

The chain is assembled from TRBV4-2 and TRBJ2-1, with a weak D call of TRBD2 (6 bases match). The sample here was blood, taken from a patient whose treatment included radiotherapy and nephrectomy. This clonotype was sampled from a woman aged 50 to 60 with renal cell carcinoma. The CDR3: CASSWGGAEQFF. The nucleotide sequence reads TGTGCCAGCAGCTGGGGCGGGGCGGAGCAGTTCTTC.